The rows below give T cell receptor beta chains drawn from one sample of a study of shared clonotypes between healthy human individuals. TCRdb keeps only in-frame clones here, not all; method: immunoSEQ multiplex PCR. The sample has about 2 million clones, about 95% seen once; the top ten hold 0.85% to 1.3%. The sample taken for sequencing was naive CD8+ T cells sorted from blood. These receptors were collected from a man between 18 and 35 years old in good health. CDR3s include the opening cysteine and the closing phenylalanine or tryptophan. Fields, in order: V gene, D gene, J gene, clone size, CDR3 DNA, CDR3 protein. A D gene is named only where the DNA matches it firmly. Clone size is given for some rows only: seen once, a few or many times, or a class if the clone is expanded.

V: TRBV7-9; D: NA; J: TRBJ1-1; size: NA; DNA: TGTGCCAGCAGCCCTGACATGACTGAAGCTTTCTTT; CDR3: CASSPDMTEAFF
V: TRBV25-1; D: NA; J: TRBJ2-1; size: NA; DNA: TGTGCCAGCAGGGCTCGGGACATTCTAGATGAGCAGTTCTTC; CDR3: CASRARDILDEQFF
V: TRBV30; D: NA; J: TRBJ1-5; size: NA; DNA: TGTGCCTGGGAGGGGGGTAACAATCAGCCCCAGCATTTT; CDR3: CAWEGGNNQPQHF
V: TRBV19; D: NA; J: TRBJ2-2; size: NA; DNA: TGTGCCAGTAGTATTATGGGTTCCGACACCGGGGAGCTGTTTTTT; CDR3: CASSIMGSDTGELFF
V: TRBV10-3; D: TRBD2; J: TRBJ2-1; size: NA; DNA: TGTGCCATCAGTCTAACTAGCGGGGGGGTCAATGAGCAGTTCTTC; CDR3: CAISLTSGGVNEQFF
V: TRBV4-3; D: NA; J: TRBJ2-2; size: NA; DNA: TGCGCCAGCAGCCAAGATACGCGACCGGGGGACACCGGGGAGCTGTTTTTT; CDR3: CASSQDTRPGDTGELFF
V: TRBV4-1; D: TRBD1; J: TRBJ2-7; size: NA; DNA: TGCGCCAGCAGCCAAACAGCCGGGACAGACTACGAGCAGTACTTC; CDR3: CASSQTAGTDYEQYF
V: TRBV6-5; D: TRBD2; J: TRBJ2-1; size: once; DNA: TGTGCCAGCAGTCTAGCGGGGTGGGACAATGAGCAGTTCTTC; CDR3: CASSLAGWDNEQFF
V: TRBV6-5; D: TRBD1; J: TRBJ1-2; size: NA; DNA: TGTGCCAGCAGTTACTCAGGGACAGGGGGCGATGGCTACACCTTC; CDR3: CASSYSGTGGDGYTF
V: TRBV13; D: NA; J: TRBJ2-3; size: NA; DNA: TGTGCCAGCAGCTTACCTTCTGGCGGCACAGATACGCAGTATTTT; CDR3: CASSLPSGGTDTQYF
V: TRBV7-9; D: TRBD2; J: TRBJ2-7; size: NA; DNA: TGTGCCAGCAGCCCTCGGGAGGACATTGGCGAGCAGTACTTC; CDR3: CASSPREDIGEQYF
V: TRBV6-1; D: TRBD1; J: TRBJ2-5; size: NA; DNA: TGTGCCAGCACTGAAGACGGGACAGGGCCGGCTAGAGAGACCCAGTACTTC; CDR3: CASTEDGTGPARETQYF
V: TRBV2; D: NA; J: TRBJ2-5; size: NA; DNA: TGTGCCAGCAGTCCGGACACCCAAGAGACCCAGTACTTC; CDR3: CASSPDTQETQYF
V: TRBV5-1; D: NA; J: TRBJ2-7; size: once; DNA: TGCGCCAGCAGCTTGGGTACAGGGAACTCCTACGAGCAGTACTTC; CDR3: CASSLGTGNSYEQYF
V: TRBV28; D: NA; J: TRBJ1-2; size: NA; DNA: TGTGCCAGCAGTTTCGGGGCAGCTACATCTAACTATGGCTACACCTTC; CDR3: CASSFGAATSNYGYTF
V: TRBV7-9; D: TRBD2; J: TRBJ2-7; size: once; DNA: TGTGCCAGCAGCCCAGGGGGACTAGCCAACGAGCAGTACTTC; CDR3: CASSPGGLANEQYF
V: TRBV2; D: TRBD2; J: TRBJ2-3; size: NA; DNA: TGTGCCAGCAGTGCCGGGACTAGCGTAGGCACAGATACGCAGTATTTT; CDR3: CASSAGTSVGTDTQYF
V: TRBV5-1; D: TRBD2; J: TRBJ2-1; size: NA; DNA: TGCGCCAGCAGCTTGGGGCGGGAGGGGTCCAATGAGCAGTTCTTC; CDR3: CASSLGREGSNEQFF
V: TRBV4-1; D: TRBD2; J: TRBJ2-5; size: NA; DNA: TGCGCCAGCAGCCAAGAAAGCGCGGGAGCAGAGACCCAGTACTTC; CDR3: CASSQESAGAETQYF
V: TRBV2; D: NA; J: TRBJ1-2; size: NA; DNA: TGTGCCAGCACCCCCGAGTCGGAGGGAGTCAACTATGGCTACACCTTC; CDR3: CASTPESEGVNYGYTF
V: TRBV9; D: TRBD1; J: TRBJ1-1; size: NA; DNA: TGTGCCAGCAGCGTAGGCAGGGGGCCAAACACTGAAGCTTTCTTT; CDR3: CASSVGRGPNTEAFF
V: TRBV6-1; D: TRBD1; J: TRBJ2-7; size: NA; DNA: TGTGCCAGCAGTGATCAAGGGACAGGGTTCTACGAGCAGTACTTC; CDR3: CASSDQGTGFYEQYF
V: TRBV9; D: NA; J: TRBJ1-6; size: NA; DNA: TGTGCCAGCAGCTCAGGGGCGGAAAAGGGTTCACCCCTCCACTTT; CDR3: CASSSGAEKGSPLHF
V: TRBV27; D: NA; J: TRBJ2-1; size: NA; DNA: TGTGCCAGCAGTGTATCCTCCGGGTCCTACAATGAGCAGTTCTTC; CDR3: CASSVSSGSYNEQFF
V: TRBV10-3; D: NA; J: TRBJ1-5; size: NA; DNA: TGTGCCATCAGTGCCGACACAAATCAGCCCCAGCATTTT; CDR3: CAISADTNQPQHF
V: TRBV29-1; D: NA; J: TRBJ1-2; size: NA; DNA: TGCAGCGTTGGACCCGCAGAATTAGTTAACTATGGCTACACCTTC; CDR3: CSVGPAELVNYGYTF
V: TRBV27; D: NA; J: TRBJ2-3; size: NA; DNA: TGTGCCAGCAGTCCCCGGGACGGTTTACGCACAGATACGCAGTATTTT; CDR3: CASSPRDGLRTDTQYF
V: TRBV5-1; D: NA; J: TRBJ1-1; size: NA; DNA: TGCGCCAGCAGCGCGTGGACGAACACTGAAGCTTTCTTT; CDR3: CASSAWTNTEAFF
V: TRBV9; D: TRBD1; J: TRBJ1-4; size: NA; DNA: TGTGCCAGCAGCGTATTTTCAGGGGGAGGTGAAAAACTGTTTTTT; CDR3: CASSVFSGGGEKLFF
V: TRBV11-2; D: NA; J: TRBJ1-4; size: NA; DNA: TGTGCCAGCAGCCCGCCCAACGAAAAACTGTTTTTT; CDR3: CASSPPNEKLFF
V: TRBV5-6; D: NA; J: TRBJ2-1; size: NA; DNA: TGTGCCAGCAGCTTGGTTCTAAGCGGTGAGCAGTTCTTC; CDR3: CASSLVLSGEQFF
V: TRBV29-1; D: NA; J: TRBJ1-5; size: NA; DNA: TGCAGCGTCGCACGAGAACCGGGACCGCTTTCGTATCAGCCCCAGCATTTT; CDR3: CSVAREPGPLSYQPQHF
V: TRBV11-3; D: NA; J: TRBJ2-2; size: NA; DNA: TGTGCCAGCAGCTCCGGGACTACCGGGGAGCTGTTTTTT; CDR3: CASSSGTTGELFF
V: TRBV7-8; D: TRBD2; J: TRBJ2-7; size: NA; DNA: TGTGCCAGCAGTGGCGGGGGGGGCGAGCAGTACTTC; CDR3: CASSGGGGEQYF
V: TRBV7-2; D: NA; J: TRBJ2-7; size: NA; DNA: TGTGCCAGCAGCCCCCTCTTTCCGGGGTCCTACGAGCAGTACTTC; CDR3: CASSPLFPGSYEQYF
V: TRBV11-3; D: TRBD1; J: TRBJ2-7; size: NA; DNA: TGTGCCAGCAGCTTAGGATCGACAGGGAACTACGAGCAGTACTTC; CDR3: CASSLGSTGNYEQYF
V: TRBV27; D: NA; J: TRBJ2-7; size: NA; DNA: TGTGCCAGCAGTTTATCTATCTTAAACACAGGCGAGCAGTACTTC; CDR3: CASSLSILNTGEQYF